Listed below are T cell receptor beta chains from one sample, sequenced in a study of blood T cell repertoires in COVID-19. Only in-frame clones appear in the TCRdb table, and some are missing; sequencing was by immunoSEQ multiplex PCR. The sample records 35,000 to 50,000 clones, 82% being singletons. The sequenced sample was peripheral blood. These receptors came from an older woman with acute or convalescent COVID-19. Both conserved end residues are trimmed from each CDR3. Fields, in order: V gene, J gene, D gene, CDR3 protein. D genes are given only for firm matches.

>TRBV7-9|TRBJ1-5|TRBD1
ASSSRSGTGLQPQH
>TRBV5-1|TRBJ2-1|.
ASSFSGVDEQF
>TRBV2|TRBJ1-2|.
ATLDLRDYGYT
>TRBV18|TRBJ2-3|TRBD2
ASTGLAGAADTQY
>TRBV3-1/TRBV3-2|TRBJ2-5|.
ASSPGQETQY
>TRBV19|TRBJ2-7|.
ASLGADTYEQY
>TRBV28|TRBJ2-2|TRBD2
ASSSAGVGTGELF
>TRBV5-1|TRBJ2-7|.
ASSLEQGGSLNEQY
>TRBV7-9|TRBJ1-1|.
ASSPGMGTEAF
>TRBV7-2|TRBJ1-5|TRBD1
ASSPGQGVSPQH
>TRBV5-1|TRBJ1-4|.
ASSLGQSWANEKLF
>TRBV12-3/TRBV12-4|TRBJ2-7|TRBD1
ASSLGAGGEQY
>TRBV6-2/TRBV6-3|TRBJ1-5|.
ASSYNPQPINQPQH
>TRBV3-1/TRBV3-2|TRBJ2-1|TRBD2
ASSQGTSVKEGHNEQF